Sequencing of this TCR beta chain was carried out in a study of Graves' ophthalmopathy and Graves' hyperthyroidism. Study-wide results and limits: This model predicted ophthalmopathy progression (sensitivity around 71%, specificity roughly 72%). Blood samples also showed most expanded thyroid clonotypes exceeding 0.001 frequency.

Transcripts of RNA were the source for amplifying TCR beta CDR3 regions. A first-round RT-PCR used HTBI primers, followed by a second-round multiplex PCR. TCRdb re-called the multiplex PCR reads with MiXCR, one entry per CDR3 protein. The sample contains roughly 420,000 distinct CDR3 sequences, around 20% of which appear only once. This clonotype appeared many times. Its antigen is unidentified. Each diagnosis was determined on the basis of clinical symptoms, serum thyroxine, TRAb, thyroid ultrasound and orbital computed tomography. This receptor was obtained from a young woman with stable Graves' hyperthyroidism. The specimen sequenced was peripheral blood.

CDR3 in amino acids: CASSLEGARLETQYF. CDR3 sequence (DNA): TGTGCCAGCAGCTTAGAGGGGGCGCGCTTGGAGACCCAGTACTTC. J is TRBJ2-5 and V is TRBV11-2; possible D gene TRBD1, 6 bases. CDR1 and CDR2 from the germline V gene are SGHAT and FQNNGV. The CDR3 sequence is 15 residues long. Trimming pared 0 bases from V and 5 bases from J, leaving 13 bases between. The whole variable domain, filled in from reference TRBV11-2 and TRBJ2-5, reads EAGVAQSPRYKIIEKRQSVAFWCNPISGHATLYWYQQILGQGPKLLIQFQNNGVVDDSQLPKDRFSAERLKGVDSTLKIQPAKLEDSAVYLCASSLEGARLETQYFGPGTRLLVL.